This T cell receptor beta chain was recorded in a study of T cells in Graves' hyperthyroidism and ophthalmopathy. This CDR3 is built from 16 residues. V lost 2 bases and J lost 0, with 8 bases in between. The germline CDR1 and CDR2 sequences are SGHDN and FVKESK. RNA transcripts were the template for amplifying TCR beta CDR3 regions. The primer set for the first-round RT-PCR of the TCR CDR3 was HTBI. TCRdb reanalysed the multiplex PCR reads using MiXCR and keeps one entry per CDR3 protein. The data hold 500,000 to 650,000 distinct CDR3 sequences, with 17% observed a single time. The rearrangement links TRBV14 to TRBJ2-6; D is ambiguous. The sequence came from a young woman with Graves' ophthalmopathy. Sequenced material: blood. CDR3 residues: CASSQIFNSGANVLTF. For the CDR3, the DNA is TGTGCCAGCAGCCAAATATTCAACTCTGGGGCCAACGTCCTGACTTTC.